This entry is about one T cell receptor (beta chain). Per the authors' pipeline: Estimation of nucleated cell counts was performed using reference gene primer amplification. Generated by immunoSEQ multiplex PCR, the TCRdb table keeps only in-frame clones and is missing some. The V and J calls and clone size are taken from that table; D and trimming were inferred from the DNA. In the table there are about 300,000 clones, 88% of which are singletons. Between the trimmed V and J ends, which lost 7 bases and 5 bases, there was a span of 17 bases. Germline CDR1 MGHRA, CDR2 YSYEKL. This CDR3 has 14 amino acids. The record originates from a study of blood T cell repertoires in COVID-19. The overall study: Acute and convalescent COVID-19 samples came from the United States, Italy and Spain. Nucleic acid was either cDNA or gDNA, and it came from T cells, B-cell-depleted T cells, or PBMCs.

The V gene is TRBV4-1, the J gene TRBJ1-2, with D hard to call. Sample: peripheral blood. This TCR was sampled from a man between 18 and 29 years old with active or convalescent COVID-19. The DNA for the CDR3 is TGCGCCAGCACACGGTTTTCGGGGTCTTATGGCTACACCTTC. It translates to CASTRFSGSYGYTF.